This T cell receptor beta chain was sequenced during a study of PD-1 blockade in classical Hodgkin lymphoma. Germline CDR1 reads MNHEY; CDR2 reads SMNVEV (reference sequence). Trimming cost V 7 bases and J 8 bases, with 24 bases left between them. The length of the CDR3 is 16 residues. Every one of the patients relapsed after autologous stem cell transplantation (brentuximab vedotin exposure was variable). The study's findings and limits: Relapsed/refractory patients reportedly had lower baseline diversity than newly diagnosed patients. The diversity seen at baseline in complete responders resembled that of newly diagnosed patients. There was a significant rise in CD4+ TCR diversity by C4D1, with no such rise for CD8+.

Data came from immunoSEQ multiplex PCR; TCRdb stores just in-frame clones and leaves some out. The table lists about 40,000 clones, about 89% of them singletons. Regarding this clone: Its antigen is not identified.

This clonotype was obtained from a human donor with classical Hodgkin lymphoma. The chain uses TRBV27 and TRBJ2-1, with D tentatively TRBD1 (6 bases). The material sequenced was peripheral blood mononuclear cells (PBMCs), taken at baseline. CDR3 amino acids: CASNPGQGLFVHEQFF. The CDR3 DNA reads TGTGCCAGCAACCCGGGGCAGGGGTTGTTTGTCCATGAGCAGTTCTTC.